A selection of T cell receptor beta chains follows, all from one sample in a study of T cell repertoires in cytomegalovirus infection. These receptors' antigens are unknown. TCRdb passed the reads through MiXCR, listing each CDR3 protein once. Found here are roughly 700,000 distinct CDR3 sequences, around 32% of them singletons; the top ten hold approximately 18%. The sequences come from cultured PBMCs, collected from culture after CMV antigen stimulation. The receptors come from a human donor in good health (CMV status not recorded). Some clones in this sample may be carry-over from other donors' samples. CDR3s include the opening cysteine and the closing phenylalanine or tryptophan. A D gene is named only where the DNA matches it firmly.

CDR3 protein	J gene	V gene	D gene
CASSLEQGTSTDTQYF	TRBJ2-3	TRBV27	TRBD1
CASSTSDRANTEAFF	TRBJ1-1	TRBV19	TRBD1
CSVRTGDTEAFF	TRBJ1-1	TRBV29-1	TRBD1
CSAVEVRTDTQYF	TRBJ2-3	TRBV20-1	.
CASSPSSGGAGQQFF	TRBJ2-1	TRBV7-2	TRBD2
CASSYDRRYEQYF	TRBJ2-7	TRBV7-8	.
CASSQEGGVGAYEQYF	TRBJ2-7	TRBV3-1	.
CATSSGTANYGYTF	TRBJ1-2	TRBV15	.
CASSFPGQYYGYTF	TRBJ1-2	TRBV7-9	.
CASAFKGGLGETQYF	TRBJ2-5	TRBV12-3/TRBV12-4	.
CASSGTTHMNTEAFF	TRBJ1-1	TRBV6-2/TRBV6-3	.
CASSLGGGGGDTQYF	TRBJ2-3	TRBV7-8	.
CASSLGPYSAGELFF	TRBJ2-2	TRBV12-3/TRBV12-4	.
CASMRGSGGGNEQFF	TRBJ2-1	TRBV2	TRBD2
CASSTIVAGHNEQFF	TRBJ2-1	TRBV19	TRBD2
CASSRSGRDNEQFF	TRBJ2-1	TRBV11-3	TRBD2
CSAKAQPSNEQFF	TRBJ2-1	TRBV20-1	.
CASTPGSHADTQYF	TRBJ2-3	TRBV7-2	.
CASSSNPDRAWGTGELFF	TRBJ2-2	TRBV7-6	TRBD1
CASSVLAGGPADTQYF	TRBJ2-3	TRBV5-4	TRBD2
CASSESGGAPYEQYF	TRBJ2-7	TRBV2	TRBD2
CASSKTVQEQFF	TRBJ2-1	TRBV7-9	.
CASSVLPGQGASDTQYF	TRBJ2-3	TRBV7-9	TRBD1
CASRAGGVNEQFF	TRBJ2-1	TRBV28	TRBD2
CASLRDRVVDTQYF	TRBJ2-3	TRBV6-6	TRBD1
CASSLAAAGGEQYF	TRBJ2-7	TRBV5-3	.
CASGLVKAGGLRPNTGELFF	TRBJ2-2	TRBV12-5	TRBD2
CASKEGYTDTQYF	TRBJ2-3	TRBV2	.
CASSDPGRNTEAFF	TRBJ1-1	TRBV6-1	.
CASSLRSGRAVYDEQYF	TRBJ2-7	TRBV19	TRBD2
CASSFTWWAQETQYF	TRBJ2-5	TRBV7-2	.
CASTQGGGDEQFF	TRBJ2-1	TRBV10-2	.
CASSIYGDLPEAFF	TRBJ1-1	TRBV19	.
CASRAPSASGVLEQFF	TRBJ2-1	TRBV7-2	TRBD2
CSAGPQGEKLFF	TRBJ1-4	TRBV20-1	.
CATSSTLYSGTGYTGELFF	TRBJ2-2	TRBV7-8	TRBD1